This entry lists 16 T cell receptor beta chains sequenced from one sample in a study of shared clonotypes between healthy human individuals. The naive CD8 population came from CD45RO-negative cells selected for CCR7, without terminally differentiated effector memory CD45RA+ cells. Clones were sequenced by immunoSEQ multiplex PCR, and TCRdb holds only the in-frame ones, with some missing. The sample has 800,000 to 950,000 clones, 95% to 97% seen once. Sequenced input: naive CD8+ T cells sorted from blood. Receptors were obtained from a man younger than 40 in good health.

The chain carries TRBV4-3 and TRBJ2-7, with a possible D match to TRBD2 (6 bases). The germline V gene has CDR1 LGHNA and CDR2 YSLEER. Trimming took off 0 bases at V and 3 bases at J, with 12 bases between the two ends. This CDR3 region has 15 residues. In nucleotides, the CDR3 is TGCGCCAGCAGCCAAGATTGGGGGGAGCTCTACGAGCAGTACTTC. Translation: CASSQDWGELYEQYF.

This clone has only one observation. The chain uses TRBV18 and TRBJ2-3; no reliable D call. Between the trimmed V and J ends, which lost 8 bases and 1 base, there was a span of 13 bases. The CDR3 has 14 residues. Germline CDR1 and CDR2: KGHSH and LQKENI. Written as DNA, the CDR3 is TGTGCCAGCCGAACGGGCCCTCGCACAGATACGCAGTATTTT. The encoded protein is CASRTGPRTDTQYF.

This clone was seen a single time. The gene calls are TRBV6-6 and TRBJ1-3; D perhaps matches TRBD1 (5 bases). Trimming pared 6 bases from V and 0 bases from J, leaving 12 bases between. The CDR3 runs 15 residues. From germline, CDR1 is MNHNY and CDR2 SVGAGI (reference sequence). As DNA, the CDR3 is TGTGCCAGCAGGGGGGAGCCTGTCTCTGGAAACACCATATATTTT. Its protein product is CASRGEPVSGNTIYF.

A single count supports this clone. The chain recombines TRBV10-3 with TRBJ2-3, with 11 bases lining up with TRBD2. The CDR3 extends over 17 amino acids. Germline CDR1 is ENHRY and CDR2 is SYGVKD. V shed 4 bases and J 5 bases; nucleotides not matched to a gene: 11. The CDR3 here is CAISGPSLAGEVDTQYF. CDR3 coding DNA: TGTGCCATCAGTGGTCCCTCACTAGCGGGAGAAGTAGATACGCAGTATTTT.

This sequence joins TRBV4-3 and TRBJ2-7; 11 bases are shared with TRBD2. The CDR3 is made up of 17 amino acids. J was trimmed by 0 bases and V by 4 bases; bases with no gene match: 8. Germline loops: CDR1 LGHNA, CDR2 YSLEER. The CDR3 loop is CASSLGTSGSSSYEQYF. Written as DNA, the CDR3 is TGCGCCAGCAGCCTCGGGACTAGCGGTTCGAGCTCCTACGAGCAGTACTTC.

The V gene is TRBV7-2, the J gene TRBJ2-7, with D maybe TRBD1 (5 bases). The V gene lost 2 bases and the J gene lost 3 bases, with 14 bases spanning the gap. CDR3 length: 15 residues. Germline V gene lookup returns CDR1 SGHTA and CDR2 FQGNSA. CDR3 residues: CASSLFAGKYYEQYF. CDR3 in DNA: TGTGCCAGCAGCTTATTTGCAGGGAAGTACTACGAGCAGTACTTC.

The V gene is TRBV7-8, the J gene TRBJ1-4; weak D call: TRBD1 (5 bases). The length of the CDR3 is 14 residues. The V end lost 6 bases, the J end lost 3 bases, and 11 bases lay between the germline ends. Germline-derived CDR1 and CDR2 are SGHVS and FQNEAQ. CDR3 sequence reads: CASSSWGSNEKLFF. The CDR3 DNA reads as TGTGCCAGCAGTTCCTGGGGGTCTAATGAAAAACTGTTTTTT. Complete variable domain (other parts from reference TRBV7-8 and TRBJ1-4): GAGVSQSPRYKVAKRGQDVALRCDPISGHVSLFWYQQALGQGPEFLTYFQNEAQLDKSGLPSDRFFAERPEGSVSTLKIQRTQQEDSAVYLCASSSWGSNEKLFFGSGTQLSVL.

This chain joins TRBV9 and TRBJ2-5, with TRBD2 identical over 9 bases. Germline CDR1 and CDR2: SGDLS and YYNGEE. The CDR3 has 15 amino acids. The J segment lost 1 base and the V segment lost 4 bases, leaving 5 bases of the junction unmatched. CDR3 DNA sequence: TGTGCCAGCAGCTCCGGACTAGCGACCCAAGAGACCCAGTACTTC. Its translation is CASSSGLATQETQYF. Drawing the rest from reference TRBV9 and TRBJ2-5, the complete variable domain is DSGVTQTPKHLITATGQRVTLRCSPRSGDLSVYWYQQSLDQGLQFLIQYYNGEERAKGNILERFSAQQFPDLHSELNLSSLELGDSALYFCASSSGLATQETQYFGPGTRLLVL.

The J gene is TRBJ2-1, the V gene TRBV6-1; D uncertain. Germline loops: CDR1 MNHNS, CDR2 SASEGT. The CDR3 is made up of 13 amino acids. V was cut by 3 bases and J by 8 bases, with 11 bases left in between. DNA for the CDR3: TGTGCCAGCAGTGATTCACTCGACGATGAGCAGTTCTTC. This gives the protein CASSDSLDDEQFF.

This clone showed up just once. The J gene is TRBJ1-1, the V gene TRBV11-2; no definite D call. The germline V gene has CDR1 SGHAT and CDR2 FQNNGV. Between the trimmed V and J ends, which lost 1 base and 6 bases, there was a span of 12 bases. The length of the CDR3 is 14 residues. The CDR3 sequence is CASSLALPLSEAFF. CDR3 in DNA: TGTGCCAGCAGCTTAGCACTACCCCTTTCTGAAGCTTTCTTT.

This chain uses TRBV4-1 with TRBJ1-2, with D possibly being TRBD1 (5 bases). The germline gives CDR1 MGHRA, CDR2 YSYEKL. Trimming pared 3 bases from V and 4 bases from J, leaving 15 bases between. The CDR3 runs to 15 residues. CDR3 DNA sequence: TGCGCCAGCAGCCAGAGACAGAATACTCCCTATGGCTACACCTTC. Amino acids: CASSQRQNTPYGYTF.

This rearrangement joins TRBV5-4 to TRBJ2-2; the D gene is possibly TRBD1 (6 bases). CDR1 and CDR2 from the germline V gene are SGHNT and YYREEE (reference sequence). This CDR3 has 13 amino acids. V was trimmed by 7 bases and J by 4 bases, leaving 11 bases between them. The CDR3 DNA is TGTGCCAGCGGGACACAATTCACCGGGGAGCTGTTTTTT. Protein product: CASGTQFTGELFF.

The chain carries TRBV21-1 and TRBJ2-5; TRBD2, the table's D call, lacks a check against the DNA. TRBV21-1 has pseudogene status. The CDR3 totals 16 residues. The CDR3 reads CASSKGGESAQETQYF. The DNA for the CDR3 is TGTGCCAGCAGCAAGGGGGGAGAGTCGGCCCAAGAGACCCAGTACTTC.

V gene TRBV19 combines with J gene TRBJ2-1; 7 nucleotides align to TRBD2. Trimming at V came to 3 bases and at J to 5 bases, leaving 7 bases not matched to a gene. Germline V gives CDR1 LNHDA, CDR2 SQIVND (reference sequence). The CDR3 extends over 15 amino acids. The CDR3 DNA follows: TGTGCCAGTAGTATTGTGGGAGGGTCCCACAATGAGCAGTTCTTC. Translating it yields CASSIVGGSHNEQFF.

The chain recombines TRBV11-2 with TRBJ2-7, with 8 bases matching TRBD2. CDR3 length: 17 amino acids. CDR1 is SGHAT, CDR2 FQNNGV, per germline. The ends lost 0 bases at V and 0 bases at J; junction bases unmatched: 7. The chain's CDR3 is CASSLEGSGISSYEQYF. In nucleotides, the CDR3 is TGTGCCAGCAGCTTAGAGGGTAGCGGGATCAGCTCCTACGAGCAGTACTTC.

V usage is TRBV7-2 and J usage is TRBJ2-5; D possibly corresponds to TRBD1 (5 bases). CDR3 size: 13 residues. Germline lookup yields CDR1 SGHTA and CDR2 FQGNSA. Trimming took off 5 bases at V and 5 bases at J, with 12 bases between the two ends. CDR3 amino acids: CASSPGPTETQYF. CDR3 nucleotides: TGTGCCAGCAGCCCAGGGCCCACCGAGACCCAGTACTTC.